The 10 T cell receptor beta chains listed next were all sequenced from one sample in a study of spatial heterogeneity in lung cancer. The sample's time point: blood at routine non-recurrence follow-up after resection. From tumor, nontumor lung or frozen PBMC, whole RNA was taken unsorted for sequencing. MiXCR, applied by TCRdb to the 5' RACE reads, yields one record per CDR3 protein. The table includes approximately 56,000 distinct CDR3 sequences, around 7% detected once. Sequenced here: PBMCs, sampled at follow-up. These TCRs come from a female donor with early-stage non-small cell lung cancer.

This clonotype was seen many times. This sequence joins TRBV10-3 and TRBJ1-6; 7 bases are a match to TRBD1. The V and J ends lost 7 bases and 7 bases, in that order; junction bases with no gene match: 7. This CDR3 comprises 14 residues. Per germline, CDR1 ENHRY and CDR2 SYGVKD. CDR3 DNA: TGTGCCATCAAGGGACAGATCTCGAATTCACCCCTCCACTTT. This encodes CAIKGQISNSPLHF.

This clonotype was observed many times. V usage is TRBV20-1 and J usage is TRBJ2-3; TRBD2 aligns across 9 bases. The CDR3 is made up of 16 amino acids. Germline loops: CDR1 DFQATT, CDR2 SNEGSKA (reference sequence). The J segment lost 0 bases and the V segment lost 3 bases, leaving 7 bases of the junction unmatched. The CDR3 is CSASGSSGTSTDTQYF. The CDR3 DNA follows: TGCAGTGCTAGCGGCTCTAGCGGGACTAGCACAGATACGCAGTATTTT.

The gene calls are TRBV4-3 and TRBJ2-2; D gene ambiguous. CDR1 is LGHNA, CDR2 YSLEER, per germline. This CDR3 spans 15 amino acids. Between the trimmed V and J ends, which lost 1 base and 4 bases, there was a span of 10 bases. CDR3 residues: CASSQGLDTTGELFF. CDR3 DNA: TGCGCCAGCAGCCAAGGGCTAGATACCACCGGGGAGCTGTTTTTT.

This clonotype was seen more than once but under ten times. The chain has TRBV29-1 and TRBJ2-7; perhaps TRBD2 as D (7 bases). V was pared by 8 bases and J by 6 bases, with 23 bases between. This CDR3 comprises 14 residues. Germline V gene lookup returns CDR1 SQVTM and CDR2 ANQGSEA. DNA for the CDR3: TGCAGCATTTGCATCGGGGGGCCTAACCTCGAGCAGTACTTC. This sequence encodes CSICIGGPNLEQYF.

This clonotype was counted at least ten times. The V gene is TRBV5-1, the J gene TRBJ1-4, with D possibly matching TRBD1 (5 bases). The germline V gene encodes CDR1 SGHRS and CDR2 YFSETQ. Deletions cut 6 bases from V and 8 bases from J, with 17 bases between. The CDR3 consists of 14 residues. The CDR3 sequence: CASMEGLGGEKLFF. The CDR3, as DNA: TGCGCCAGCATGGAGGGGCTGGGCGGCGAAAAACTGTTTTTT.

The chain joins TRBV5-1 to TRBJ1-4; D possibly corresponds to TRBD1 (6 bases). V lost 5 bases to trimming and J lost 1 base, with 15 bases between them. CDR1 is SGHRS, CDR2 YFSETQ, per germline. CDR3 length: 16 amino acids. CDR3 sequence (DNA): TGCGCCAGCAGTTTCAACCTACAGGGAACTAATGAAAAACTGTTTTTT. Residues: CASSFNLQGTNEKLFF.

CDR3 sequence (DNA): TGTGCCAGCAGTAACCCCGGGACGTCTAACTATGGCTACACCTTC. It specifies CASSNPGTSNYGYTF. V and J are TRBV27 and TRBJ1-2; tentative D call: TRBD1 (5 bases). The CDR3 runs 15 residues. The germline CDR1 and CDR2 sequences are MNHEY and SMNVEV (reference sequence). V lost 5 bases and J 0 bases, leaving 13 bases between the germline ends.

V is TRBV7-3 and J is TRBJ2-5; 7 nucleotides agree with TRBD1. Unmatched junction bases numbered 10, after V lost 5 bases and J lost 4 bases. The germline V gene has CDR1 SGHTA and CDR2 FQGTGA. The CDR3 is made up of 15 amino acids. The CDR3 DNA reads as TGTGCCAGCAGCCACGCAACAGGGGCGGGAGAGACCCAGTACTTC. As protein: CASSHATGAGETQYF. Combining the CDR3 with reference TRBV7-3 and TRBJ2-5 gives the whole variable domain GAGVSQTPSNKVTEKGKYVELRCDPISGHTALYWYRQSLGQGPEFLIYFQGTGAADDSGLPNDRFFAVRPEGSVSTLKIQRTERGDSAVYLCASSHATGAGETQYFGPGTRLLVL.

The gene calls are TRBV20-1 and TRBJ1-1; tentatively, D is TRBD1 (6 bases). Trimming removed 5 bases from V and 8 bases from J, with 21 bases in between. The CDR3 is 14 amino acids. The germline V gene has CDR1 DFQATT and CDR2 SNEGSKA (reference sequence). The CDR3 sequence is CSAPTPGAGREAFF. The DNA for the CDR3 is TGCAGTGCTCCAACCCCGGGGGCAGGGAGGGAAGCTTTCTTT.

This clonotype was recorded at least ten times. The J gene is TRBJ1-2, the V gene TRBV7-9; 10 bases are a match to TRBD1. The germline gives CDR1 SEHNR, CDR2 FQNEAQ (reference sequence). This CDR3 contains 14 residues. V lost 5 bases to trimming and J lost 8 bases; unmatched junction nucleotides: 8. CDR3 in amino acids: CASSKTTGGLGYTF. For the CDR3, the DNA is TGTGCCAGCAGCAAAACGACAGGGGGCTTGGGCTACACCTTC.